One and the same sample provided the 5 T cell receptor beta chains below, sequenced in a study of cytomegalovirus exposure and HLA in healthy donors (dated by TCRdb to the late 2010s). The library was generated by the immunoSEQ multiplex PCR assay. For the multiplex PCR, a mixture combining 60 forward primers for TCR Vbeta segments and 13 reverse primers for TCR Jbeta segments was used. This immuneACCESS table, as held by TCRdb, lists in-frame sequences with V and J called but not all clones. Of the missing ones, under half trace to an unresolved V gene in checked studies; the others have no known cause. In all, the sample holds approximately 150,000 clones, and about 80% of those were seen once. The ten largest clonotypes hold roughly 3.6% of the sample. Sequencing was done on a sample of PBMCs. Receptors were obtained from a man aged 25-40 years in good health and CMV-seropositive.

CDR3 region: CASSQDRVNTEAFF. CDR3 nucleotide sequence: TGTGCCAGCAGCCAAGACAGGGTGAACACTGAAGCTTTCTTT. The J gene is TRBJ1-1, the V gene TRBV4-2; weak D call: TRBD1 (5 bases). V gave up 0 bases and J gave up 0 bases, with 5 bases separating them. CDR3 length: 14 amino acids. Germline CDR1 LGHNA, CDR2 YNFKEQ.

J is TRBJ2-5 and V is TRBV7-9; TRBD2 matches at 13 bases. There are 16 residues in the CDR3. Germline V gene lookup returns CDR1 SEHNR and CDR2 FQNEAQ (reference sequence). Unmatched junction bases numbered 4, after V lost 5 bases and J lost 1 base. The CDR3 spells CASSPRLAGGQETQYF. CDR3 in DNA: TGTGCCAGCAGCCCAAGACTAGCGGGGGGCCAAGAGACCCAGTACTTC.

This chain joins TRBV18 and TRBJ1-1, with unresolved D. The germline V and J ends were trimmed by 5 bases and 1 base, with 8 bases remaining between them. This CDR3 is built from 13 residues. Germline values: CDR1 KGHSH, CDR2 LQKENI. The chain's CDR3 is CASSSTQNTEAFF. The CDR3 DNA reads TGTGCCAGCTCATCCACACAGAACACTGAAGCTTTCTTT.

The J gene is TRBJ2-7, the V gene TRBV18; a possible D gene is TRBD1 (6 bases). From germline, CDR1 is KGHSH and CDR2 LQKENI. V lost 6 bases to trimming and J lost 1 base, with 10 bases between them. This CDR3 is built from 13 residues. This chain's CDR3 is CASSWGLSYEQYF. DNA for the CDR3: TGTGCCAGCTCCTGGGGGCTATCCTACGAGCAGTACTTC.

V is TRBV18 and J is TRBJ2-1; TRBD1 matches at 7 bases. Germline V gene lookup returns CDR1 KGHSH and CDR2 LQKENI. This CDR3 has 16 amino acids. Trimming cost V 0 bases and J 4 bases; bases outside gene matches: 6. In nucleotides, the CDR3 is TGTGCCAGCTCACCACCCGGAGACAGGGTTTACAATGAGCAGTTCTTC. It translates to CASSPPGDRVYNEQFF.